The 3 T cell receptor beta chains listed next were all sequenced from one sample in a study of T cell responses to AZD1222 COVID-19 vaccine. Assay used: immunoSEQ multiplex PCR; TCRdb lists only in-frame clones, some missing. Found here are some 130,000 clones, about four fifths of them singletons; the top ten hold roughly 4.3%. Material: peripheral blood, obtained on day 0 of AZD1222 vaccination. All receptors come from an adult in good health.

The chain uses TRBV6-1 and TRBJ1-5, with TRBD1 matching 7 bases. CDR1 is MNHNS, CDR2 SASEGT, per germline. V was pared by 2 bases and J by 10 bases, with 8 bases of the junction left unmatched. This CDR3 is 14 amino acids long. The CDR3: CASSETTGSHPQHF. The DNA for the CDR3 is TGTGCCAGCAGTGAAACGACAGGGAGTCATCCCCAGCATTTT.

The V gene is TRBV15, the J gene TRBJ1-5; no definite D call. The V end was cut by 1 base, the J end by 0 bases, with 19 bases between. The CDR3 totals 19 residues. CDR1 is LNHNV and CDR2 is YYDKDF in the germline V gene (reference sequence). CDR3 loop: CATSRGGRRSGDSNQPQHF. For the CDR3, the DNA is TGTGCCACCAGCAGAGGAGGCCGGAGATCTGGCGATAGCAATCAGCCCCAGCATTTT.

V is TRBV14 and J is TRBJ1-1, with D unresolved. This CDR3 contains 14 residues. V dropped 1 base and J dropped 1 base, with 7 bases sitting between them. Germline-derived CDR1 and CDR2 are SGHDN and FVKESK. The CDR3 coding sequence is TGTGCCAGCAGCCAAGGTTACGGGAACACTGAAGCTTTCTTT. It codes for CASSQGYGNTEAFF.